What follows are 29 T cell receptor beta chains derived from one specimen sequenced in a study of beta chain features in type 1 diabetes. Their recognized antigens are unknown. The whole isolated RNA underwent reverse transcription, so sequencing captured expressed TCRB transcripts. Sequencing used immunoSEQ multiplex PCR; TCRdb keeps in-frame clones, though not all of them. The table lists roughly 220,000 clones, 16% of them singletons, with less than 0.09% in the top ten. Broader study findings: TCRB CDR3s were moderately but significantly shorter in Type 1 diabetes patients in all four CD4+ subsets.

The sequenced material came from naive CD4+ T cells from blood. These receptors were obtained from a man younger than 45 with type 1 diabetes.

The chain links TRBV25-1 to TRBJ1-2, with TRBD1 as a possible D gene (6 bases). The CDR3 totals 12 residues. Trimming removed 4 bases at V and 5 bases at J, with 8 bases between. Germline V lookup: CDR1 MGHDK, CDR2 SYGVNS. The CDR3 region is CASSGQGYGYTF. The CDR3 DNA sequence: TGTGCCAGCAGTGGGCAGGGGTATGGCTACACCTTC.

The sample holds a few counts of this clone. V and J are TRBV28 and TRBJ2-7; 7 bases map to TRBD1. Losses at the gene ends were 4 bases for V and 0 bases for J; bases not matched to a gene: 6. The CDR3 sequence is 15 residues long. Germline-derived CDR1 and CDR2 are MDHEN and SYDVKM. CDR3 coding DNA: TGTGCCAGCAGTTCACCGGGACAGAGCTCCTACGAGCAGTACTTC. Its translation: CASSSPGQSSYEQYF.

The chain uses TRBV18 and TRBJ2-7; D unclear. There are 13 residues in the CDR3. In germline, CDR1 is KGHSH, CDR2 LQKENI. The ends were cut back, 0 bases at V and 7 bases at J, with 10 bases in the middle. The CDR3, as DNA: TGTGCCAGCTCACCACCGAGACCTTCGGAGCAGTACTTC. Amino acids: CASSPPRPSEQYF.

This clone has only a few counts. This sample also contains other DNA sequences that code for the same CDR3. The CDR3 coding sequence is TGCAGCGTAAGGGGGCGGGTCACAGATACGCAGTATTTT. Protein sequence: CSVRGRVTDTQYF. The chain has TRBV29-1 and TRBJ2-3; 7 bases agree with TRBD1. The germline V gene has CDR1 SQVTM and CDR2 ANQGSEA. The CDR3 sequence is 13 residues long. The junction had 5 bases not matched to a gene; V was cut back by 6 bases and J by 2 bases.

Worth noting for this clone: Distinct nucleotide sequences in the sample also encode this CDR3. The chain carries TRBV7-2 and TRBJ2-5, with 7 bases fitting TRBD2. The ends lost 3 bases at V and 3 bases at J; junction bases unmatched: 1. CDR1 and CDR2 from the germline V gene are SGHTA and FQGNSA. The CDR3 extends over 13 amino acids. The CDR3 here is CASSFAGEETQYF. The DNA of the CDR3 is TGTGCCAGCAGCTTCGCGGGAGAAGAGACCCAGTACTTC. The entire variable domain, with the rest obtained from reference TRBV7-2 and TRBJ2-5, is as follows: GAGVSQSPSNKVTEKGKDVELRCDPISGHTALYWYRQSLGQGLEFLIYFQGNSAPDKSGLPSDRFSAERTGGSVSTLTIQRTQQEDSAVYLCASSFAGEETQYFGPGTRLLVL.

The genes are TRBV14 and TRBJ2-5; TRBD1 matches at 8 bases. V lost 4 bases, J lost 9 bases, and 10 bases stayed unmatched. CDR3 length: 14 amino acids. The germline V gene encodes CDR1 SGHDN and CDR2 FVKESK. CDR3 sequence (DNA): TGTGCCAGCAGCCCGAAGGGCAGGGGGCTTCCCCAGTACTTC. This codes for CASSPKGRGLPQYF. Looking up the rest from reference TRBV14 and TRBJ2-5 gives the full variable domain: EAGVTQFPSHSVIEKGQTVTLRCDPISGHDNLYWYRRVMGKEIKFLLHFVKESKQDESGMPNNRFLAERTGGTYSTLKVQPAELEDSGVYFCASSPKGRGLPQYFGPGTRLLVL.

The V call is TRBV29-1, the J call TRBJ2-7; no definite D call. Trimming pared 0 bases from V and 0 bases from J, leaving 12 bases between. The CDR3 runs 15 residues. Germline-derived CDR1 and CDR2 are SQVTM and ANQGSEA. CDR3 nucleotide sequence: TGCAGCGTTGAAGATCCAGCAAGTAGCTCCTACGAGCAGTACTTC. This sequence encodes CSVEDPASSSYEQYF.

The sample holds a few counts of this clone. Other DNA sequences in this specimen translate into the identical CDR3. The CDR3 is CSVERENTEAFF. The CDR3 DNA is TGCAGCGTTGAACGGGAGAACACTGAAGCTTTCTTT. J is TRBJ1-1 and V is TRBV29-1, with D uncertain. Germline V gene data show CDR1 as SQVTM and CDR2 as ANQGSEA. Trimming removed 2 bases from V and 1 base from J, with 5 bases in between. The CDR3 is made up of 12 amino acids.

This clone was counted a few times. The chain has TRBV14 and TRBJ2-6, with 8 nucleotides matching TRBD1. J was trimmed by 2 bases and V by 1 base; bases with no gene match: 4. This CDR3 is built from 17 residues. Germline CDR1 and CDR2: SGHDN and FVKESK. CDR3 sequence (DNA): TGTGCCAGCAGCCAAGCGCCAGGGGGCCCTGGGGCCAACGTCCTGACTTTC. As protein: CASSQAPGGPGANVLTF.

This clone was observed a handful of times. The rearrangement joins TRBV30 to TRBJ2-7; D uncertain. The V end lost 2 bases, the J end lost 2 bases, and 7 bases lay between the germline ends. Germline CDR1 GTSNPN, CDR2 SVGIG (reference sequence). The length of the CDR3 is 12 residues. The DNA for the CDR3 is TGTGCCTGGAGTTACGACACCTACGAGCAGTACTTC. This encodes CAWSYDTYEQYF.

This clone was seen more than once but under ten times. The V and J genes are TRBV29-1 and TRBJ1-1, with TRBD1 matching 8 bases. V trimming: 5 bases; J trimming: 4 bases; junction bases outside the gene matches: 9. CDR3 length: 14 residues. Germline CDR1 reads SQVTM; CDR2 reads ANQGSEA. In DNA, the CDR3 is TGCAGCGTTTTAGCCCAGGGGGCGCGCACTGAAGCTTTCTTT. This translates into CSVLAQGARTEAFF.

This clone has more than one count but fewer than ten. The genes are TRBV29-1 and TRBJ2-7; the match to TRBD2 covers 11 bases. CDR3 size: 15 residues. Germline CDR1 reads SQVTM; CDR2 reads ANQGSEA. After removal of 6 bases from V and 0 bases from J, the junction contained 7 bases not matched to a gene. The CDR3 coding sequence is TGCAGCGTAGCACACGGGACTAGCGGCTCCTACGAGCAGTACTTC. This sequence encodes CSVAHGTSGSYEQYF.

The table lists this clone with a few counts. V usage is TRBV30 and J usage is TRBJ1-5; perhaps TRBD1 as D (5 bases). CDR3 length equals 13 residues. V was trimmed by 4 bases and J by 5 bases, leaving 12 bases between them. Germline V gene sequence: CDR1 GTSNPN, CDR2 SVGIG (reference sequence). The CDR3 sequence: CAWTQGGDQPQHF. The CDR3 DNA follows: TGTGCCTGGACCCAGGGCGGGGATCAGCCCCAGCATTTT.

This clone occurred a few times. This chain joins TRBV4-1 and TRBJ2-5, with D perhaps assigned TRBD1 or TRBD2 (5 bases each). V lost 1 base and J lost 4, with 16 bases in between. The V gene's germline CDR1 is MGHRA and CDR2 YSYEKL. The CDR3 contains 16 residues. The CDR3 DNA reads as TGCGCCAGCAGCCAAGGGAGCCGGGACGGACGAGAGACCCAGTACTTC. This gives the protein CASSQGSRDGRETQYF.

This clone was detected a few times. The same CDR3 can be traced to other DNA sequences in this sample. This chain joins TRBV5-1 and TRBJ2-3, with 13 bases identical to TRBD2. The length of the CDR3 is 16 residues. Trimming at V came to 4 bases and at J to 0 bases, leaving 2 bases not matched to a gene. CDR1 and CDR2 from the germline V gene are SGHRS and YFSETQ. The CDR3 loop reads CASSLGLAGSTDTQYF. CDR3 bases: TGCGCCAGCAGCCTGGGACTAGCGGGGAGCACAGATACGCAGTATTTT. Full variable domain (remainder filled in from reference TRBV5-1 and TRBJ2-3): KAGVTQTPRYLIKTRGQQVTLSCSPISGHRSVSWYQQTPGQGLQFLFEYFSETQRNKGNFPGRFSGRQFSNSRSEMNVSTLELGDSALYLCASSLGLAGSTDTQYFGPGTRLTVL.

This clone has only a few counts. CDR3 protein: CASSPDPGELFF. The DNA of the CDR3 is TGTGCCAGCAGCCCCGACCCGGGGGAGCTGTTTTTT. The chain has TRBV4-2 and TRBJ2-2; D not resolved. V shed 4 bases and J shed 8 bases, with 8 bases lying between them. Germline V lookup: CDR1 LGHNA, CDR2 YNFKEQ. The CDR3 contains 12 residues.

This clone appeared a few times. The rearrangement uses TRBV6-6 and TRBJ2-1; tentatively, D is TRBD1 (6 bases). Trimming removed 0 bases from V and 9 bases from J, with 9 bases in between. This CDR3 has 13 residues. The germline gives CDR1 MNHNY, CDR2 SVGAGI (reference sequence). The CDR3 reads CASSYSTGSEQFF. The CDR3, as DNA: TGTGCCAGCAGTTACTCCACAGGGTCTGAGCAGTTCTTC.

This clone came up a few times. This chain joins TRBV30 and TRBJ2-7, with D possibly matching TRBD2 (5 bases). Trimming pared 1 base from V and 4 bases from J, leaving 8 bases between. Germline-derived CDR1 and CDR2 are GTSNPN and SVGIG (reference sequence). This CDR3 is built from 12 residues. The CDR3: CAWSGTGYEQYF. In DNA form, the CDR3 reads TGTGCCTGGAGTGGGACTGGTTACGAGCAGTACTTC.

This CDR3 reads CSVVGLFSYEQYF. The CDR3 region has the DNA TGCAGCGTTGTTGGGCTCTTCTCCTACGAGCAGTACTTC. The chain employs TRBV29-1 and TRBJ2-7, with D uncertain. The germline V gene encodes CDR1 SQVTM and CDR2 ANQGSEA. This CDR3 is built from 13 residues. Deletions cut 4 bases from V and 0 bases from J, with 10 bases between.

This clone was counted only a few times. The V and J genes are TRBV28 and TRBJ2-3; no clear D. This CDR3 contains 12 residues. Trimming removed 3 bases from V and 1 base from J, with 2 bases in between. Looked up from germline, CDR1 is MDHEN and CDR2 is SYDVKM. This CDR3 reads CASSLGTDTQYF. CDR3 in DNA: TGTGCCAGCAGTTTGGGCACAGATACGCAGTATTTT.

The V and J genes are TRBV7-8 and TRBJ2-3; 8 nucleotides agree with TRBD2. This CDR3 spans 13 amino acids. The germline CDR1 and CDR2 sequences are SGHVS and FQNEAQ. V lost 0 bases and J lost 8; bases outside the gene matches: 1. This CDR3 is CASSLALAATQYF. For the CDR3, the DNA is TGTGCCAGCAGCTTAGCACTAGCGGCTACGCAGTATTTT.

This sequence joins TRBV15 and TRBJ2-1; D gene ambiguous. The CDR3 consists of 13 residues. Trimming left V 1 base short and J 7 bases short, with 8 bases between. The V gene's germline CDR1 is LNHNV and CDR2 YYDKDF (reference sequence). CDR3 loop: CATSRVPVNEQFF. CDR3 nucleotide sequence: TGTGCCACCAGCAGAGTACCGGTAAATGAGCAGTTCTTC.

This sequence joins TRBV30 and TRBJ2-7; D is perhaps TRBD2 (5 bases). CDR3 length: 12 residues. Germline CDR1 reads GTSNPN; CDR2 reads SVGIG (reference sequence). Trimming pared 0 bases from V and 5 bases from J, leaving 8 bases between. CDR3 sequence: CAWSVSGNEQYF. The CDR3 DNA reads TGTGCCTGGAGTGTATCCGGGAACGAGCAGTACTTC.

V is TRBV30 and J is TRBJ1-3; D gene unclear. The germline V gene has CDR1 GTSNPN and CDR2 SVGIG (reference sequence). There are 11 residues in the CDR3. V dropped 2 bases and J dropped 7 bases, with 6 bases sitting between them. The CDR3 region has the DNA TGTGCCTGGAGTAGCGCCAACACCATATATTTT. Protein: CAWSSANTIYF.

V and J are TRBV5-1 and TRBJ2-4, with D uncertain. CDR3 length: 13 residues. Trimming removed 0 bases at V and 3 bases at J, with 4 bases between. Germline CDR1 reads SGHRS; CDR2 reads YFSETQ. The CDR3 sequence: CASSLEFKNIQYF. The CDR3 region has the DNA TGCGCCAGCAGCTTGGAGTTCAAAAACATTCAGTACTTC.

The V call is TRBV25-1, the J call TRBJ2-7; 7 bases align to TRBD1. Trimming removed 5 bases from V and 3 bases from J; junction bases left unmatched: 7. CDR1 and CDR2 from the germline V gene are MGHDK and SYGVNS. The CDR3 contains 14 residues. The CDR3 region is CASSIRQGLYEQYF. The CDR3 DNA follows: TGTGCCAGCAGTATCCGACAGGGCCTCTACGAGCAGTACTTC.

The rearrangement joins TRBV15 to TRBJ2-3, with 7 bases fitting TRBD1. From germline, CDR1 is LNHNV and CDR2 YYDKDF (reference sequence). This CDR3 has 14 residues. Trimming at V came to 5 bases and at J to 6 bases, leaving 8 bases not matched to a gene. CDR3 amino acids: CATSLVRGPDTQYF. The CDR3 bases are TGTGCCACCAGCCTAGTAAGGGGGCCGGATACGCAGTATTTT.

There are a few counts of this clone. The V call is TRBV23-1, the J call TRBJ1-4; the D gene is possibly TRBD1 (6 bases). TRBV23-1 is placed among ORFs of uncertain function. This CDR3 is 15 amino acids long. The V and J ends lost 6 bases and 4 bases respectively, with 15 bases between them. The chain's CDR3 is CASSQQGSRNEKLFF. In nucleotides, the CDR3 is TGCGCCAGCAGCCAACAGGGAAGCCGTAATGAAAAACTGTTTTTT.

This clone has more than one count but fewer than ten. V and J are TRBV6-5 and TRBJ2-7; D is undetermined. The CDR3 contains 15 residues. V was pared by 5 bases and J by 7 bases, with 21 bases between. Germline V gene lookup returns CDR1 MNHEY and CDR2 SVGAGI. The CDR3 DNA reads TGTGCCAGCAGTCCCCCTCCGCAGCTCCTGTTGGAGCAGTACTTC. It translates to CASSPPPQLLLEQYF.